The clone carrying this TCR beta chain was observed a handful of times. The data originate from a study of T cells after yellow fever vaccination. Trimming cost V 1 base and J 5 bases; bases outside gene matches: 6. Germline V gives CDR1 LGHNA, CDR2 YSLEER. The CDR3 is made up of 15 amino acids. TCRdb independently ran MiXCR on the 5' RACE reads; one entry per CDR3 protein. This table holds about 160,000 distinct CDR3 sequences, about a tenth found once. The sample consisted of CD8+ T cells sorted from PBMCs, taken 45 days after the yellow fever booster vaccination. V usage is TRBV4-3 and J usage is TRBJ2-5, with TRBD1 matching 8 bases. This TCR came from a man between 18 and 35 years old who received the YFV17D yellow fever vaccine. CDR3 in amino acids: CASSQAQGAGETQYF. CDR3 sequence (DNA): TGCGCCAGCAGCCAAGCCCAGGGGGCAGGCGAGACCCAGTACTTC.